This T cell receptor (beta chain) appears in the sequencing data of a study of shared clonotypes between healthy human individuals (TCRdb year 2020). For the wider study: A couple of women and a few men aged 18 to 49 years were included in the cohort. For each donor, CD4 naive and CD4 memory were each run on three plates, CD8 naive on two plates, and CD8 memory on one plate. The study deeply sequenced blood TCR repertoires of 5 or 6 healthy adults to estimate repertoire size and the extent of clonotype sharing between individuals. To increase sequencing depth and limit assay-specific biases, different laboratories used diverse techniques to prepare libraries and sequence TCR repertoires. Between about 0.8 and 9 billion PBMCs per donor were obtained by leukapheresis. Broader findings and caveats from the paper: Sampling was limited to blood, and TCR repertoires in tissue likely differ from TCR repertoires in blood. Across a few donors, about 5.2% of naive CD4, roughly 3.5% of naive CD8, around 2.1% of memory CD4, and 0.4% to 0.45% of memory CD8 clonotypes were shared. Because the study included a small number of donors, the genetic and exposure-history diversity represented was limited. Even with the large sequencing depth, rarefaction of the sorted-subset datasets indicated that sequencing was incomplete. Naive subsets generally had larger estimated clonotype richness than memory subsets. Pairwise subsampling led to the expectation that sequencing depth would affect the degree of clonotype sharing among donors. Higher generation probabilities were observed for clonotypes shared by all four sorted-subset donors than for non-shared clonotypes.

Using the deep immunoSEQ assay, multiplex PCR amplified TCR CDR3 regions from genomic DNA. Extracted genomic DNA from each cell subset was distributed evenly across all wells of several immunoSEQ 96-well plates, and each plate was treated as a replicate. For sorted subsets, 200 to 250 ng of genomic DNA, equivalent to roughly 33,000 T cell genomes, went into each replicate PCR. Purified libraries were quantified with a Qubit 3.0 fluorometer, sized on a Bioanalyzer 2100, and re-quantified with the KAPA Library Quantification kit. Every immunoSEQ 96-well plate was sequenced on a dedicated single-read 150-cycle Illumina NextSeq 550 flow cell. The paper's processing steps were these. Because only junctional sequences without quality scores were contained in the immunoSEQ output, filtering matching that applied to full-length reads could not be performed. Sequences were annotated with PyIR, a Python wrapper for IgBLAST v1.9, using IMGT germline references to assign V/J genes and CDR3. Any read was removed if the V/J assignment was weak (E-value above 1e-6), the CDR3 was missing, or the read contained stop codons, out-of-frame junctions, or ambiguous translated residues. V3J clonotypes were defined as sequences sharing the same inferred V gene, J gene, and CDR3 amino acid sequence. Percentage overlap between repertoires was calculated by dividing the number of shared unique clonotypes by the size of the smaller repertoire. RTK rarefaction, the Chao1 estimator, and Recon v2.1 estimates of unobserved clonotypes were used to assess repertoire richness. Generation probabilities for all TCRbeta clonotypes obtained by the gDNA method from four donors were computed using OLGA. This immuneACCESS table, as held by TCRdb, lists in-frame sequences with V and J called but not all clones. Of the missing ones, under half trace to an unresolved V gene in checked studies; the others have no known cause. Clone size and V and J calls were adopted from that table, with D and trimming inferred from the DNA. Present in this sample are some 690,000 clones, about 90% of which were seen just once. The biggest ten clones account for roughly 36% of the sample.

Healthy HIV-negative adults with no recently reported acute infections or vaccinations were included as donors. Only Caucasian adults living in Nashville, Tennessee, USA were represented among the donors. CD8 memory samples consisted of magnetically selected CD45RO+ cells combined with CCR7-negative CD45RA+ effector memory (TemRA) cells. After blood collection by leukapheresis, PBMCs were isolated using Ficoll-Histopaque density gradient centrifugation and then cryopreserved in the vapor phase of liquid nitrogen. Analytical flow cytometry was used to check the purity and quantity of every magnetically sorted T cell population. Genomic DNA was isolated from every sorted fraction and measured by UV absorbance on a Nanodrop 2000c. From a lookup of the germline V gene (reference sequence), CDR1 and CDR2 are MNHEY and SMNVEV. V was cut back by 5 bases and J by 2 bases, leaving a gap of 12 bases between them. The CDR3 starts with the cysteine, ends with the phenylalanine, and has 14 residues. Solely the CDR3 DNA is kept, with 42 bases framed from the first base.

About this clone itself: Its recognized antigen is unknown. No base-level quality is on record; no much larger clone is a single base apart.

This TCR was recovered from a man younger than 35 in good health. Some clones in this sample may be carry-over from other donors' samples. Sequencing was carried out using memory CD8+ T cells from PBMCs. The label giving this sample's cell subset or site can be read as: CD45RO+ cells pooled with CCR7-negative TemRA cells. The chain links TRBV27 with TRBJ1-2, with the D gene not confidently named. The nucleotides read TGTGCCAGCAGTCCTTGGACGGGGAACTATGGCTACACCTTC. Translated, it reads CASSPWTGNYGYTF.